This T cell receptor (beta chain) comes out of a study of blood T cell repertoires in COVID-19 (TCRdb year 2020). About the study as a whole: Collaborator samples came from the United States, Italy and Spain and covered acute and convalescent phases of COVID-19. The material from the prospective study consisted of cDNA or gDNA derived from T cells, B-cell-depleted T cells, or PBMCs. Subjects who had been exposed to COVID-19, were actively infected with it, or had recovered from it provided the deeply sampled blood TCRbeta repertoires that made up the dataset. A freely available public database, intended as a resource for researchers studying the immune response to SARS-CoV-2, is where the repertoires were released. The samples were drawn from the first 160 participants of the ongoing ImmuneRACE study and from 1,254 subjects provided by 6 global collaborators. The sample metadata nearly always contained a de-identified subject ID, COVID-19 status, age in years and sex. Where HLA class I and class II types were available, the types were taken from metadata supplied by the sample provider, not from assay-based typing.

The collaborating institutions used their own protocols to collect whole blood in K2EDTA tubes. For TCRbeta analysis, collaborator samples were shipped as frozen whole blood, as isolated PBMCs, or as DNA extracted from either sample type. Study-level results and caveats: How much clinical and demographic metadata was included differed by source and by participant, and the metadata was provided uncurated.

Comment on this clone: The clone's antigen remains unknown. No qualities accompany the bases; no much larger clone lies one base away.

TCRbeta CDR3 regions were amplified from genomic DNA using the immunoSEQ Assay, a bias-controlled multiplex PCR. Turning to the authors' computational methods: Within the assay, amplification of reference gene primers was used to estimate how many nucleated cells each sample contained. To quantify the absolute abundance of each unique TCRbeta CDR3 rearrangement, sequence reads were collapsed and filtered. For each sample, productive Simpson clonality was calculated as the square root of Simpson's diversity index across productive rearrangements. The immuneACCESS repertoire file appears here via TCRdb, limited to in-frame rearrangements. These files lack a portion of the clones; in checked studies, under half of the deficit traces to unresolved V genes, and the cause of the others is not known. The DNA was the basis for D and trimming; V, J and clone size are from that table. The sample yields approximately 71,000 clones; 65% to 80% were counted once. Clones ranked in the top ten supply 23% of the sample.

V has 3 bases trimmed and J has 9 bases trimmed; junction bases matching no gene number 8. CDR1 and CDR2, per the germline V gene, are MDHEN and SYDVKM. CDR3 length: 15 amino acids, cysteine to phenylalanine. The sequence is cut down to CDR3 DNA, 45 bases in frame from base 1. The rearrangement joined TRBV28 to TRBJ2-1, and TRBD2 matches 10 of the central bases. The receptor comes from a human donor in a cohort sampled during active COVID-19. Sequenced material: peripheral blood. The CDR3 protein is CASSLHSGGSTEQFF. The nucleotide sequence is TGTGCCAGCAGTTTGCATAGCGGGGGGTCAACTGAGCAGTTCTTC.